The text below deals with one T cell receptor (beta chain). Genomic DNA belonging to each subset was distributed in equal measure over several immunoSEQ plates. In the authors' methods: Quality scores were absent from the junction-only immunoSEQ sequences, so filtering differed. The repertoire was sequenced with immunoSEQ multiplex PCR; TCRdb's copy has only in-frame clones and lacks some. That table gives V, J and clone size, and the DNA gave D and trimming. Of fewer than 600,000 clones in the sample, roughly 79% were seen once. Only Caucasian adults living in Nashville, Tennessee made up the donor group. The data stem from a study of shared clonotypes between healthy human individuals. V shed 3 bases and J 0 bases; nucleotides not matched to a gene: 3. This CDR3 is 16 amino acids long. Germline V lookup: CDR1 SGHAT, CDR2 FQNNGV.

What was sequenced was PBMCs. The V and J genes are TRBV11-2 and TRBJ2-7, with 12 nucleotides matching TRBD2. The receptor was isolated from a middle-aged woman in good health. Some clones in this sample may be carry-over from other donors' samples. CDR3 DNA sequence: TGTGCCAGCAGCTTGACTAGCGGGAGCCTCTCCTACGAGCAGTACTTC. Its protein is CASSLTSGSLSYEQYF.